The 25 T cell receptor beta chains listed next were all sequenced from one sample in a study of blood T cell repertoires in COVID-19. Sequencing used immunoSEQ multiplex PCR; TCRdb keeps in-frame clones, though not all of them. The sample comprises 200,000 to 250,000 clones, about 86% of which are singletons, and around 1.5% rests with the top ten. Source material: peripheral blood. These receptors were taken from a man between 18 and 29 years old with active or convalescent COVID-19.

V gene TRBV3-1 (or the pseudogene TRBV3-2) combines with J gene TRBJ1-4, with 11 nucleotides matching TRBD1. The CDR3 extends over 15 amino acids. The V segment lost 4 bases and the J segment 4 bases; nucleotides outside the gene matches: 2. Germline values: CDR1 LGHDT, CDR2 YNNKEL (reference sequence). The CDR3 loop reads CASSPGTGGNEKLFF. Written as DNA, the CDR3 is TGTGCCAGCAGCCCAGGGACAGGGGGTAATGAAAAACTGTTTTTT.

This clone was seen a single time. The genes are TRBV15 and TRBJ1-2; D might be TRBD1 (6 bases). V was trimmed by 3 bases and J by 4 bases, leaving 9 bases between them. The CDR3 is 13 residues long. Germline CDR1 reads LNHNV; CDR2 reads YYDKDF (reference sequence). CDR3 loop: CATSRGGAYGYTF. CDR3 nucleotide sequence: TGTGCCACCAGCAGGGGGGGGGCCTATGGCTACACCTTC.

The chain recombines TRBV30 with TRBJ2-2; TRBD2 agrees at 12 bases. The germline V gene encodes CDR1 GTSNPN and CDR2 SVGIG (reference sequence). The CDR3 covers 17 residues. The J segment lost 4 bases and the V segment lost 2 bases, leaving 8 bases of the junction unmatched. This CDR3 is CAWSRLAGVRITGELFF. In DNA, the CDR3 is TGTGCCTGGAGTCGACTAGCGGGAGTACGGATCACCGGGGAGCTGTTTTTT.

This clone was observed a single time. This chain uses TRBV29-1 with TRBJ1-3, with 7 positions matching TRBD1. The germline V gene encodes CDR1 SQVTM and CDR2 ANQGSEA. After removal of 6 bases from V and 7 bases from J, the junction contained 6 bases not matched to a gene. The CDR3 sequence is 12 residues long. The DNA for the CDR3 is TGCAGCGTCGCCGGACAGGCCAACACCATATATTTT. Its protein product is CSVAGQANTIYF.

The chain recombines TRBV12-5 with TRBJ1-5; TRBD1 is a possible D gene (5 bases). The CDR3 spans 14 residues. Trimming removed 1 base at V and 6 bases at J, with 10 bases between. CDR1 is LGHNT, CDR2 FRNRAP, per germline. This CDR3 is CASGLAGFSQPQHF. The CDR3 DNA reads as TGTGCTAGTGGTTTGGCAGGGTTCAGTCAGCCCCAGCATTTT.

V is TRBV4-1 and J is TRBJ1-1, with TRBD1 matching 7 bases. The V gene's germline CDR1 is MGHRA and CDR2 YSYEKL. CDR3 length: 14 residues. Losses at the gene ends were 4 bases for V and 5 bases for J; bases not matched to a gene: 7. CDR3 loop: CASSLGGRETEAFF. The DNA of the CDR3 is TGCGCCAGCAGCCTAGGGGGCAGGGAAACTGAAGCTTTCTTT.

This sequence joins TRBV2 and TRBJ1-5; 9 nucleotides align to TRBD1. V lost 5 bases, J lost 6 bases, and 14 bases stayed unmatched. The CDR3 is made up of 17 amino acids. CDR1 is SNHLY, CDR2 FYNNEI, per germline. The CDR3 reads CASSTRGGQGWPQPQHF. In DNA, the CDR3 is TGTGCCAGCAGTACACGGGGGGGACAGGGATGGCCTCAGCCCCAGCATTTT. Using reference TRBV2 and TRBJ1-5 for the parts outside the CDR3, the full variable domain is EPEVTQTPSHQVTQMGQEVILRCVPISNHLYFYWYRQILGQKVEFLVSFYNNEISEKSEIFDDQFSVERPDGSNFTLKIRSTKLEDSAMYFCASSTRGGQGWPQPQHFGDGTRLSIL.

CDR3 in DNA: TGTGCCAGCAGCTTGCTCCGGGACAGGGGATATAATTCACCCCTCCACTTT. Translation: CASSLLRDRGYNSPLHF. This chain uses TRBV5-6 with TRBJ1-6; 10 bases match TRBD1. The germline CDR1 and CDR2 sequences are SGHDT and YYEEEE. The CDR3 totals 17 residues. Germline trimming cut 1 base from V and 4 bases from J; bases unmatched to any gene: 5.

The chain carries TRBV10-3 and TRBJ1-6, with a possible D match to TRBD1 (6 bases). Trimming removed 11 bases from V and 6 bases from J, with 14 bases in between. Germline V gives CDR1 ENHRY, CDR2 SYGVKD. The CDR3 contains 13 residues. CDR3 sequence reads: CAPMGHCNSPLHF. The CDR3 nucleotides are TGTGCCCCGATGGGACATTGTAATTCACCCCTCCACTTT.

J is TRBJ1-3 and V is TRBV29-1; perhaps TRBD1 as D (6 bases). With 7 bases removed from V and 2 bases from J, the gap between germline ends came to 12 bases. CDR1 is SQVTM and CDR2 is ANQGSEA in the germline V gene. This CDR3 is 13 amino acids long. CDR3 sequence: CSGTQGAGNTIYF. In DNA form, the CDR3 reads TGCAGCGGAACACAGGGTGCTGGAAACACCATATATTTT.

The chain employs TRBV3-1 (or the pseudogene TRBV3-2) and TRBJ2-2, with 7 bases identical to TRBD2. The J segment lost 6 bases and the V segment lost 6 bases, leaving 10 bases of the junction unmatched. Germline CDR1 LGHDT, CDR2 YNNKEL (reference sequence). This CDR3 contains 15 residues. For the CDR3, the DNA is TGTGCCAGCAGTCCTTATGAGCGGGACCCCGGGGAGCTGTTTTTT. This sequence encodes CASSPYERDPGELFF.

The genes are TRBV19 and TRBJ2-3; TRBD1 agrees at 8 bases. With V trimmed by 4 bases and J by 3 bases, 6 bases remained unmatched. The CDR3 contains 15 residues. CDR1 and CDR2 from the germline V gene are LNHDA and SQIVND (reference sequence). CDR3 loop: CASSTRTGTTDTQYF. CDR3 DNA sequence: TGTGCCAGTAGTACTCGGACAGGGACTACAGATACGCAGTATTTT.

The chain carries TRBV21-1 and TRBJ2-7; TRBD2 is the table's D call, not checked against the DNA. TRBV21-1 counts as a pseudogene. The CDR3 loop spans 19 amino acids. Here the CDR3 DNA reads TGTGCCAGCAGCACCCAAAAGAGAGCCCGGGTTCCGCGCCACTACGAGCAGTACTTC. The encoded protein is CASSTQKRARVPRHYEQYF.

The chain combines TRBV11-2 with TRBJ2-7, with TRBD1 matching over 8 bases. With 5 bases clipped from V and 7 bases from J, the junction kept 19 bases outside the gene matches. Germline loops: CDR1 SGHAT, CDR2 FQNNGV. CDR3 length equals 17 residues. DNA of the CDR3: TGTGCCAGCAGCAAAACACGGACAGGGCTTAATACGGAAGAGCAGTACTTC. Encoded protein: CASSKTRTGLNTEEQYF. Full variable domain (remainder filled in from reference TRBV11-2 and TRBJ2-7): EAGVAQSPRYKIIEKRQSVAFWCNPISGHATLYWYQQILGQGPKLLIQFQNNGVVDDSQLPKDRFSAERLKGVDSTLKIQPAKLEDSAVYLCASSKTRTGLNTEEQYFGPGTRLTVT.

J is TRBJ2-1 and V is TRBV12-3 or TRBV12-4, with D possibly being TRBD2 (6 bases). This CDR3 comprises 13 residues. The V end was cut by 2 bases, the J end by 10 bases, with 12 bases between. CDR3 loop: CASSLPGLTEQFF. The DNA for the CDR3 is TGTGCCAGCAGTTTACCCGGACTAACCGAGCAGTTCTTC.

CDR3 protein: CASSPPVLYTEAFF. Written as DNA, the CDR3 is TGTGCCAGCAGTCCCCCCGTGCTATACACTGAAGCTTTCTTT. This sequence joins TRBV28 and TRBJ1-1; D is unresolved. Between the trimmed V and J ends, which lost 5 bases and 3 bases, there was a span of 13 bases. Looked up from germline, CDR1 is MDHEN and CDR2 is SYDVKM. The CDR3 consists of 14 residues.

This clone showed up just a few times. CDR3 bases: TGTGCCAGCAGCGGAGAACAGGGGGCGGGACTCGGCTACACCTTC. Translating gives CASSGEQGAGLGYTF. The V gene is TRBV9, the J gene TRBJ1-2; 9 nucleotides align to TRBD1. CDR1 is SGDLS, CDR2 YYNGEE, per germline. Trimming cost V 3 bases and J 8 bases; bases outside gene matches: 11. The CDR3 spans 15 residues.

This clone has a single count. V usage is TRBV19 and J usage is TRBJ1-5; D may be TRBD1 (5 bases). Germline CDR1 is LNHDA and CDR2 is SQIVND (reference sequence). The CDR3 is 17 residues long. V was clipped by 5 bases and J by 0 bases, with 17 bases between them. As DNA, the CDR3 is TGTGCCAGTAGTGCCGGTTGGGGACTAAATAGCAATCAGCCCCAGCATTTT. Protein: CASSAGWGLNSNQPQHF.

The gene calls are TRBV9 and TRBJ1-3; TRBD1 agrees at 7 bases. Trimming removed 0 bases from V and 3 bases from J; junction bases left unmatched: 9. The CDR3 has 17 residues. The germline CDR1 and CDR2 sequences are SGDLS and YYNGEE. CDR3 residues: CASSVDARQGFGNTIYF. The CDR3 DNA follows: TGTGCCAGCAGCGTAGATGCACGACAGGGCTTTGGAAACACCATATATTTT.

CDR3 loop: CASSLQGALSEKLFF. The CDR3 DNA reads TGTGCCAGCAGCCTACAGGGGGCGCTCTCTGAAAAACTGTTTTTT. The chain has TRBV7-2 and TRBJ1-4; 9 bases are shared with TRBD1. The V and J ends lost 5 bases and 7 bases, in that order; junction bases with no gene match: 8. The CDR3 is made up of 15 amino acids. From germline, CDR1 is SGHTA and CDR2 FQGNSA.

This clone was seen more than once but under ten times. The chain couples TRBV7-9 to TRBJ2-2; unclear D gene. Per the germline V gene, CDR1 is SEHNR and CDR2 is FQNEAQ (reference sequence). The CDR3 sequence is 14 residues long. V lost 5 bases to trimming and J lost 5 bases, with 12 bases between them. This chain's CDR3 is CASSPHIGTGELFF. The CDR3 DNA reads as TGTGCCAGCAGCCCCCACATTGGTACCGGGGAGCTGTTTTTT.

CDR3 nucleotides: TGTGCCAGCAGCCCCCGTGTAAGCGGTAGCTCCTACAATGAGCAGTTCTTC. Protein product: CASSPRVSGSSYNEQFF. The chain links TRBV7-8 to TRBJ2-1, with D perhaps TRBD2 (5 bases). Trimming cost V 5 bases and J 0 bases, with 17 bases left between them. Germline-derived CDR1 and CDR2 are SGHVS and FQNEAQ. This CDR3 is built from 17 residues.

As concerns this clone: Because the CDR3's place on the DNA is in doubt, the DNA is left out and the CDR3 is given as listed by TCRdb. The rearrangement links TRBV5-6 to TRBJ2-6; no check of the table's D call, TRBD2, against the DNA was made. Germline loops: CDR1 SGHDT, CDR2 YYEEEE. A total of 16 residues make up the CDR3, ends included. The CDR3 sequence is CASSFGSGSGANVLTF.

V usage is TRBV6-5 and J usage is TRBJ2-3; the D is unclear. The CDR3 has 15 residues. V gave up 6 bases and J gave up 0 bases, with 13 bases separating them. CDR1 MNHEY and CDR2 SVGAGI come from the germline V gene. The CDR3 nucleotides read TGTGCCAGCAGGCTAGATTATACTAGCACAGATACGCAGTATTTT. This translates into CASRLDYTSTDTQYF.

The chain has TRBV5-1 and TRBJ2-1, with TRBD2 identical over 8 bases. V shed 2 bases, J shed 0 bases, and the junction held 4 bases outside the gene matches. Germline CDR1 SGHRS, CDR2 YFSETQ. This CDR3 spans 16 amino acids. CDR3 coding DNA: TGCGCCAGCAGCTTAAGTCTAGCGGGCTCCTACAATGAGCAGTTCTTC. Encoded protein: CASSLSLAGSYNEQFF. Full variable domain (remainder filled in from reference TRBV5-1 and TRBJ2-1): KAGVTQTPRYLIKTRGQQVTLSCSPISGHRSVSWYQQTPGQGLQFLFEYFSETQRNKGNFPGRFSGRQFSNSRSEMNVSTLELGDSALYLCASSLSLAGSYNEQFFGPGTRLTVL.